One and the same sample provided the 14 T cell receptor beta chains below, sequenced in a study of vaccination and CD4 T cells after COVID-19. Treatment of the sample: roughly 10-day PBMC culture with coronavirus spike peptide pools or control peptides (ViraFEST assay). No antigen has been identified for these receptors. An Oncomine TCR Beta short-read assay was used to sequence the DNA from cultured CD4+ T cells. TCRdb re-derived calls from the PCR reads in MiXCR, one entry per CDR3 protein. The data contain about 17,000 distinct CDR3 sequences, roughly 60% of them seen just once; the ten biggest clones take up approximately 10%. Sequenced input: CD4+ T cells from blood, cultured in vitro. The receptor set was obtained from a human donor who had recovered from COVID-19.

This clonotype was seen only a few times. The chain combines TRBV15 with TRBJ1-4; 7 bases agree with TRBD1. J was trimmed by 8 bases and V by 1 base; bases with no gene match: 7. This CDR3 contains 15 residues. Germline CDR1 is LNHNV and CDR2 is YYDKDF (reference sequence). In DNA form, the CDR3 reads TGTGCCACCAGCAGAGGTGGCAGGGGGGCCGAAAAACTGTTTTTT. Its translation: CATSRGGRGAEKLFF.

This chain uses TRBV7-2 with TRBJ1-1; D is perhaps TRBD1 (6 bases). The CDR3 consists of 14 residues. The ends were cut back, 1 base at V and 5 bases at J, with 11 bases in the middle. Germline CDR1 and CDR2: SGHTA and FQGNSA. The DNA of the CDR3 is TGTGCCAGCAGCTTAGAGGGGGGGAGGACTGAAGCTTTCTTT. This codes for CASSLEGGRTEAFF.

This rearrangement joins TRBV7-2 to TRBJ2-7; 8 positions agree with TRBD1. In germline, CDR1 is SGHTA, CDR2 FQGNSA. V gave up 7 bases and J gave up 2 bases; unmatched junction bases: 7. This CDR3 region has 14 residues. The CDR3 DNA follows: TGTGCCAGCACCAAGGGACAGGAGCCCTACGAGCAGTACTTC. It codes for CASTKGQEPYEQYF. The variable domain in full, completed from reference TRBV7-2 and TRBJ2-7, reads GAGVSQSPSNKVTEKGKDVELRCDPISGHTALYWYRQSLGQGLEFLIYFQGNSAPDKSGLPSDRFSAERTGGSVSTLTIQRTQQEDSAVYLCASTKGQEPYEQYFGPGTRLTVT.

This chain connects TRBV19 to TRBJ2-1, with 7 bases that match TRBD2. With 6 bases clipped from V and 6 bases from J, the junction kept 5 bases outside the gene matches. Germline V gives CDR1 LNHDA, CDR2 SQIVND (reference sequence). There are 13 residues in the CDR3. DNA for the CDR3: TGTGCCAGTAGCGGGAGGCTTTCCAATGAGCAGTTCTTC. It codes for CASSGRLSNEQFF.

The rearrangement joins TRBV29-1 to TRBJ1-2; D unclear. Germline V gene sequence: CDR1 SQVTM, CDR2 ANQGSEA. The CDR3 loop spans 14 amino acids. V dropped 4 bases and J dropped 4 bases, with 16 bases sitting between them. CDR3: CSVAPTVAGYGYTF. CDR3 nucleotides: TGCAGCGTTGCCCCAACAGTTGCCGGCTATGGCTACACCTTC.

This clonotype came up a few times. Here the CDR3 reads CAARQGTSGTQYF. The CDR3 bases are TGTGCCGCTAGGCAGGGGACTAGCGGGACCCAGTACTTC. This sequence joins TRBV2 and TRBJ2-5; 11 bases agree with TRBD2. CDR3 length: 13 residues. Germline CDR1 SNHLY, CDR2 FYNNEI. With V trimmed by 11 bases and J by 7 bases, 9 bases remained unmatched.

The sample holds a few counts of this clonotype. This chain joins TRBV6-1 and TRBJ1-3; D gene unclear. Germline loops: CDR1 MNHNS, CDR2 SASEGT. The CDR3 is made up of 11 amino acids. The V and J ends lost 2 bases and 7 bases respectively, with 3 bases between them. The CDR3 is CASSEWNTIYF. In DNA form, the CDR3 reads TGTGCCAGCAGTGAATGGAACACCATATATTTT.

J is TRBJ1-5 and V is TRBV20-1, with TRBD1 matching over 11 bases. V trimming: 3 bases; J trimming: 0 bases; junction bases outside the gene matches: 10. Germline lookup yields CDR1 DFQATT and CDR2 SNEGSKA (reference sequence). This CDR3 is 18 amino acids long. The CDR3 region has the DNA TGCAGTGCTAGGATGCCCGGGACAGGGGGGTATAGCAATCAGCCCCAGCATTTT. This encodes CSARMPGTGGYSNQPQHF.

The chain employs TRBV20-1 and TRBJ2-3; unclear D gene. V dropped 2 bases and J dropped 4 bases, with 10 bases sitting between them. The CDR3 contains 13 residues. Germline assignment: CDR1 DFQATT and CDR2 SNEGSKA (reference sequence). In DNA form, the CDR3 reads TGCAGTGCTAGACACGCACTCCCAGATACGCAGTATTTT. It encodes CSARHALPDTQYF.

This clonotype was picked up a small number of times. The gene calls are TRBV2 and TRBJ2-3; 11 nucleotides match TRBD1. The CDR3 runs 16 residues. Per germline, CDR1 SNHLY and CDR2 FYNNEI. Trimming took 6 bases from V and 2 from J; bases not matched to a gene: 7. The CDR3 DNA reads TGTGCCAGCAGCCGAGGACAGGGGGCTTTCACAGATACGCAGTATTTT. Translating it yields CASSRGQGAFTDTQYF.

The V gene is TRBV7-9, the J gene TRBJ1-2, with 8 bases aligning to TRBD1. Trimming took 7 bases from V and 7 from J; bases not matched to a gene: 8. This CDR3 has 13 amino acids. The germline CDR1 and CDR2 sequences are SEHNR and FQNEAQ (reference sequence). The CDR3 DNA reads as TGTGCCAGCAACCGACAGGGGTGGGTTGGCTACACCTTC. Protein product: CASNRQGWVGYTF.

This chain connects TRBV27 to TRBJ1-2, with D maybe TRBD1 (6 bases). The CDR3 extends over 14 amino acids. CDR1 MNHEY and CDR2 SMNVEV come from the germline V gene (reference sequence). V lost 4 bases to trimming and J lost 2 bases, with 11 bases between them. The CDR3 spells CASSYRGRNYGYTF. The CDR3 nucleotides read TGTGCCAGCAGTTATCGGGGGCGGAACTATGGCTACACCTTC.

A few counts support this clonotype. V usage is TRBV29-1 and J usage is TRBJ1-6; possibly TRBD1 for D (6 bases). There are 15 residues in the CDR3. Germline CDR1 reads SQVTM; CDR2 reads ANQGSEA. Trimming cost V 5 bases and J 7 bases, with 18 bases left between them. Written as DNA, the CDR3 is TGCAGCGTTTCTCTTTTGACAGGAGAAAATTCACCCCTCCACTTT. Amino acids: CSVSLLTGENSPLHF.

V usage is TRBV21-1 and J usage is TRBJ1-2; the table assigns TRBD1, which was not confirmed against the DNA. TRBV21-1 is reported as a pseudogene. The CDR3 consists of 15 residues. The CDR3 here is CASSNFQGIIRGYTF. CDR3 bases: TGTGCCAGCAGCAATTTTCAGGGGATTATAAGAGGCTACACCTTC.